A selection of T cell receptor beta chains follows, all from one sample in a study of blood T cells in healthy people across ages. Via MiXCR, TCRdb re-called the 5' RACE reads, giving one row per CDR3 protein. The repertoire holds just under 900,000 distinct CDR3 sequences, with 29% as singletons. The specimen sequenced was blood. These receptors all stem from a woman aged 80 or over in good health. CDR3s include the opening cysteine and the closing phenylalanine or tryptophan. Fields, in order: clone size, J gene, D gene, CDR3 length, V gene, CDR3 protein, CDR3 DNA. D genes are given only for firm matches. Clone size is not always given. Where it is, it says once, few, many or a class for expanded clones.

clone_size: many; j_call: TRBJ2-7; d_call: TRBD1; cdr3_length: 16; v_call: TRBV12-3/TRBV12-4; cdr3_aa: CASSLMRTGAPYEQYF; cdr3_nt: TGTGCCAGCAGTTTAATGAGGACAGGGGCACCATACGAGCAGTACTTC
clone_size: NA; j_call: TRBJ2-2; d_call: NA; cdr3_length: 14; v_call: TRBV9; cdr3_aa: CASNPWTHTGELFF; cdr3_nt: TGTGCCAGCAACCCTTGGACGCACACCGGGGAGCTGTTTTTT
clone_size: few; j_call: TRBJ1-1; d_call: NA; cdr3_length: 13; v_call: TRBV30; cdr3_aa: CAWSAQGNTEAFF; cdr3_nt: TGTGCCTGGAGTGCCCAAGGAAACACTGAAGCTTTCTTT
clone_size: many; j_call: TRBJ1-6; d_call: TRBD1; cdr3_length: 15; v_call: TRBV7-2; cdr3_aa: CASSPGTGGHSPLHF; cdr3_nt: TGTGCCAGCAGCCCGGGGACAGGGGGACATTCACCCCTCCACTTT
clone_size: many; j_call: TRBJ2-5; d_call: TRBD2; cdr3_length: 16; v_call: TRBV20-1; cdr3_aa: CSLGGTSGPIQETQYF; cdr3_nt: TGCAGTTTAGGAGGGACTAGCGGGCCAATCCAAGAGACCCAGTACTTC
clone_size: many; j_call: TRBJ1-6; d_call: TRBD1; cdr3_length: 16; v_call: TRBV7-2; cdr3_aa: CASSLVPTGSNSPLHF; cdr3_nt: TGTGCCAGCAGCTTAGTTCCGACAGGGAGTAATTCACCCCTCCACTTT
clone_size: many; j_call: TRBJ1-6; d_call: TRBD1; cdr3_length: 18; v_call: TRBV6-5; cdr3_aa: CASSLPRGQGTSNSPLHF; cdr3_nt: TGTGCCAGCAGTTTGCCGCGCGGACAGGGGACTTCCAATTCACCCCTCCACTTT
clone_size: many; j_call: TRBJ2-2; d_call: TRBD1; cdr3_length: 15; v_call: TRBV3-1; cdr3_aa: CASSSGQGNTGELFF; cdr3_nt: TGTGCCAGCAGCTCCGGACAGGGCAACACCGGGGAGCTGTTTTTT
clone_size: many; j_call: TRBJ1-2; d_call: NA; cdr3_length: 14; v_call: TRBV7-2; cdr3_aa: CASSPRRGNYGYTF; cdr3_nt: TGTGCCAGCAGCCCGAGGCGGGGGAACTATGGCTACACCTTC
clone_size: few; j_call: TRBJ1-5; d_call: NA; cdr3_length: 14; v_call: TRBV5-1; cdr3_aa: CASSLYPGNQPQHF; cdr3_nt: TGCGCCAGCAGCCTGTATCCAGGCAATCAGCCCCAGCATTTT
clone_size: NA; j_call: TRBJ2-7; d_call: NA; cdr3_length: 14; v_call: TRBV5-1; cdr3_aa: CASSSEDSSYEQYF; cdr3_nt: TGCGCCAGCAGCTCCGAGGACAGCTCCTACGAGCAGTACTTC
clone_size: many; j_call: TRBJ2-5; d_call: NA; cdr3_length: 13; v_call: TRBV28; cdr3_aa: CASSPDLGIEKYF; cdr3_nt: TGTGCCAGCAGTCCCGACCTCGGGATAGAGAAGTACTTC
clone_size: NA; j_call: TRBJ2-2; d_call: TRBD1; cdr3_length: 15; v_call: TRBV20-1; cdr3_aa: CSAGSGQGKAGELFF; cdr3_nt: TGCAGTGCTGGATCGGGACAGGGGAAGGCCGGGGAGCTGTTTTTT
clone_size: NA; j_call: TRBJ1-5; d_call: NA; cdr3_length: 12; v_call: TRBV6-2/TRBV6-3; cdr3_aa: CASTRPGQPQHF; cdr3_nt: TGTGCCAGCACTCGACCGGGTCAGCCCCAGCATTTT
clone_size: NA; j_call: TRBJ2-7; d_call: NA; cdr3_length: 14; v_call: TRBV5-5; cdr3_aa: CASSLGSGTNEQYF; cdr3_nt: TGTGCCAGCAGCTTGGGGTCAGGGACCAACGAGCAGTACTTC
clone_size: NA; j_call: TRBJ2-3; d_call: TRBD2; cdr3_length: 16; v_call: TRBV5-8; cdr3_aa: CASSLRGTSGLRTQYF; cdr3_nt: TGTGCCAGCAGCTTGAGGGGGACTAGCGGCCTCCGGACGCAGTATTTT
clone_size: many; j_call: TRBJ1-2; d_call: TRBD1; cdr3_length: 13; v_call: TRBV7-2; cdr3_aa: CASSPRTGGGYTF; cdr3_nt: TGTGCCAGCAGCCCCCGGACAGGGGGTGGCTACACCTTC
clone_size: NA; j_call: TRBJ1-1; d_call: NA; cdr3_length: 15; v_call: TRBV7-2; cdr3_aa: CASSPTHGVNTEAFF; cdr3_nt: TGTGCCAGCAGCCCAACTCACGGGGTGAACACTGAAGCTTTCTTT
clone_size: NA; j_call: TRBJ1-5; d_call: NA; cdr3_length: 14; v_call: TRBV7-2; cdr3_aa: CASSFGGFNQPQHF; cdr3_nt: TGTGCCAGCAGCTTTGGGGGCTTCAATCAGCCCCAGCATTTT
clone_size: NA; j_call: TRBJ1-6; d_call: NA; cdr3_length: 14; v_call: TRBV5-1; cdr3_aa: CASSLLTDVSPLHF; cdr3_nt: TGCGCCAGCAGCTTGCTAACAGACGTTTCGCCCCTCCACTTT
clone_size: NA; j_call: TRBJ2-7; d_call: NA; cdr3_length: 12; v_call: TRBV7-9; cdr3_aa: CTSSRDGYEQYF; cdr3_nt: TGTACCAGCAGCCGAGACGGCTACGAGCAGTACTTC
clone_size: once; j_call: TRBJ1-4; d_call: TRBD1; cdr3_length: 16; v_call: TRBV12-3/TRBV12-4; cdr3_aa: CASSNPTGGGGEKLFF; cdr3_nt: TGTGCCAGCAGCAACCCGACAGGGGGCGGTGGTGAAAAACTGTTTTTT
clone_size: many; j_call: TRBJ2-1; d_call: NA; cdr3_length: 18; v_call: TRBV6-1; cdr3_aa: CASRSGLGLMSSYNEQFF; cdr3_nt: TGTGCCAGCAGGTCTGGGTTGGGCCTAATGAGCTCCTACAATGAGCAGTTCTTC
clone_size: NA; j_call: TRBJ1-1; d_call: NA; cdr3_length: 15; v_call: TRBV6-2/TRBV6-3; cdr3_aa: CASSPRGRDDTEAFF; cdr3_nt: TGTGCCAGCAGTCCCCGAGGCAGGGATGACACTGAAGCTTTCTTT
clone_size: few; j_call: TRBJ2-1; d_call: NA; cdr3_length: 11; v_call: TRBV6-6; cdr3_aa: CASSGYKEQFF; cdr3_nt: TGTGCCAGCAGTGGCTACAAGGAGCAGTTCTTC
clone_size: few; j_call: TRBJ2-2; d_call: NA; cdr3_length: 14; v_call: TRBV12-3/TRBV12-4; cdr3_aa: CASPDPWNTGELFF; cdr3_nt: TGTGCCAGCCCCGATCCATGGAACACCGGGGAGCTGTTTTTT
clone_size: many; j_call: TRBJ2-3; d_call: NA; cdr3_length: 12; v_call: TRBV7-9; cdr3_aa: CASTSFGDTQYF; cdr3_nt: TGTGCCAGCACCTCCTTCGGAGATACGCAGTATTTT
clone_size: NA; j_call: TRBJ2-1; d_call: NA; cdr3_length: 12; v_call: TRBV19; cdr3_aa: CASWAGRNEQFF; cdr3_nt: TGTGCCAGTTGGGCAGGGCGAAATGAGCAGTTCTTC
clone_size: NA; j_call: TRBJ2-1; d_call: NA; cdr3_length: 16; v_call: TRBV3-1; cdr3_aa: CASSQEGRGRGSEQFF; cdr3_nt: TGTGCCAGCAGCCAAGAGGGAAGGGGGCGGGGAAGTGAGCAGTTCTTC
clone_size: many; j_call: TRBJ2-5; d_call: TRBD1; cdr3_length: 17; v_call: TRBV5-5; cdr3_aa: CASSLRAQGQYQETQYF; cdr3_nt: TGTGCCAGCAGCCTCCGGGCACAGGGGCAATATCAAGAGACCCAGTACTTC
clone_size: few; j_call: TRBJ2-1; d_call: TRBD2; cdr3_length: 14; v_call: TRBV28; cdr3_aa: CASSQPGTSNEQFF; cdr3_nt: TGTGCCAGCAGCCAACCAGGGACTAGCAATGAGCAGTTCTTC
clone_size: many; j_call: TRBJ2-1; d_call: TRBD2; cdr3_length: 16; v_call: TRBV12-3/TRBV12-4; cdr3_aa: CASSLGSSGGDNEQFF; cdr3_nt: TGTGCCAGCAGCTTAGGGTCTAGCGGGGGTGACAATGAGCAGTTCTTC
clone_size: few; j_call: TRBJ2-3; d_call: TRBD1; cdr3_length: 16; v_call: TRBV28; cdr3_aa: CASQGGWDRDHGTQYF; cdr3_nt: TGTGCCAGTCAGGGGGGCTGGGACAGGGACCATGGTACGCAGTATTTT
clone_size: many; j_call: TRBJ2-3; d_call: TRBD2; cdr3_length: 15; v_call: TRBV6-2/TRBV6-3; cdr3_aa: CASSGLAGNTDTQYF; cdr3_nt: TGTGCCAGCAGTGGACTAGCGGGGAACACAGATACGCAGTATTTT
clone_size: NA; j_call: TRBJ2-3; d_call: NA; cdr3_length: 15; v_call: TRBV5-1; cdr3_aa: CASNLGGASADTQYF; cdr3_nt: TGCGCCAGCAACCTAGGGGGGGCCTCGGCAGATACGCAGTATTTT
clone_size: few; j_call: TRBJ2-1; d_call: NA; cdr3_length: 14; v_call: TRBV20-1; cdr3_aa: CSARVRTNFNEQFF; cdr3_nt: TGCAGTGCTAGAGTAAGGACTAACTTCAATGAGCAGTTCTTC
clone_size: NA; j_call: TRBJ1-1; d_call: NA; cdr3_length: 14; v_call: TRBV14; cdr3_aa: CASSQQAGGTEAFF; cdr3_nt: TGTGCCAGCAGCCAACAGGCGGGGGGCACTGAAGCTTTCTTT
clone_size: few; j_call: TRBJ2-3; d_call: NA; cdr3_length: 16; v_call: TRBV5-1; cdr3_aa: CASRGGATSSTDTQYF; cdr3_nt: TGCGCCAGCAGAGGGGGGGCAACTTCTAGCACAGATACGCAGTATTTT
clone_size: NA; j_call: TRBJ2-7; d_call: NA; cdr3_length: 14; v_call: TRBV7-2; cdr3_aa: CASSLNVNFVEQYF; cdr3_nt: TGTGCCAGCAGCCTAAACGTCAATTTTGTCGAGCAGTACTTC
clone_size: NA; j_call: TRBJ2-3; d_call: NA; cdr3_length: 14; v_call: TRBV20-1; cdr3_aa: CSARSAAEGNTQYF; cdr3_nt: TGCAGTGCTAGATCGGCAGCTGAGGGGAATACGCAGTATTTT
clone_size: NA; j_call: TRBJ1-4; d_call: NA; cdr3_length: 13; v_call: TRBV6-5; cdr3_aa: CASRPGSSEKLFF; cdr3_nt: TGTGCCAGCAGACCAGGGAGCAGCGAAAAACTGTTTTTT
clone_size: many; j_call: TRBJ2-7; d_call: TRBD1; cdr3_length: 15; v_call: TRBV6-5; cdr3_aa: CASSWGQMTPYEQYF; cdr3_nt: TGTGCCAGCAGTTGGGGACAGATGACTCCCTACGAGCAGTACTTC
clone_size: many; j_call: TRBJ1-6; d_call: NA; cdr3_length: 16; v_call: TRBV5-1; cdr3_aa: CASSLGVPGKNSPLHF; cdr3_nt: TGCGCCAGCAGCTTGGGGGTCCCTGGTAAAAATTCACCCCTCCACTTT
clone_size: many; j_call: TRBJ2-5; d_call: NA; cdr3_length: 12; v_call: TRBV7-2; cdr3_aa: CASSFNPETQYF; cdr3_nt: TGTGCCAGCAGTTTTAATCCGGAGACCCAGTACTTC
clone_size: many; j_call: TRBJ1-1; d_call: TRBD1; cdr3_length: 15; v_call: TRBV27; cdr3_aa: CASSSAGTGEAEAFF; cdr3_nt: TGTGCCAGCAGTTCCGCCGGGACAGGGGAGGCTGAAGCTTTCTTT